This T cell receptor (beta chain) was sequenced in a study of patients and donors after allogeneic stem cell transplantation. TCRdb analysed the RT-PCR reads with MiXCR anew, one entry per CDR3 protein. The sample includes about 230,000 distinct CDR3 sequences, roughly 13% of them seen just once. The ends were cut back, 0 bases at V and 4 bases at J, with 18 bases in the middle. Germline V gene data show CDR1 as MNHEY and CDR2 as SVGAGI. CDR3 size: 17 residues. This clonotype was detected a few times. The TCR comes from a human donor who was either an allogeneic HSCT recipient or a stem cell or donor lymphocyte infusion donor (not recorded which). It is not recorded whose cells these are; they may come from a transplant donor. The sample taken for sequencing was blood, either unsorted or a sorted T cell fraction (not recorded which). This sequence joins TRBV6-5 and TRBJ1-2; no reliable D call. CDR3 in DNA: TGTGCCAGCAGTTACTCGATAGTCTATTCTGGCCTCTATGGCTACACCTTC. This translates into CASSYSIVYSGLYGYTF.